One sample yielded the 19 T cell receptor beta chains listed below, sequenced in a study of memory CD4+ T cells and cytomegalovirus serostatus. The sort gate was single viable CD3+CD4+CD8-CD45RO+ cells for memory CD4+ T cells. Assay used: immunoSEQ multiplex PCR; TCRdb lists only in-frame clones, some missing. The sample holds approximately 65,000 clones, approximately 71% seen once. Sequencing was performed on memory CD4+ T cells from blood. The source of these receptors is an adult in good health and CMV-seronegative.

The chain recombines TRBV6-4 with TRBJ1-1, with D maybe TRBD1 (5 bases). Per germline, CDR1 MRHNA and CDR2 SNTAGT. The V and J ends lost 2 bases and 1 base respectively, with 17 bases between them. There are 17 residues in the CDR3. DNA of the CDR3: TGTGCCAGCAGTGACGGAGGGGTTGGGGTCAGGAACACTGAAGCTTTCTTT. This codes for CASSDGGVGVRNTEAFF.

This clone has a single count. J is TRBJ2-2 and V is TRBV2; 7 positions agree with TRBD1. The CDR3 spans 15 residues. Germline V CDR1 and CDR2: SNHLY, FYNNEI. V lost 1 base, J lost 4 bases, and 3 bases stayed unmatched. In DNA, the CDR3 is TGTGCCAGCAGTGAAGTAGGGGGCAGCACCGGGGAGCTGTTTTTT. Translating gives CASSEVGGSTGELFF.

This clone was detected once. The chain links TRBV28 to TRBJ2-7; possibly TRBD1 or TRBD2 for D (5 bases each). Germline CDR1 and CDR2: MDHEN and SYDVKM. The CDR3 is 16 amino acids. V shed 3 bases and J shed 6 bases, with 21 bases lying between them. The chain's CDR3 is CASSFLLGRGLGEQYF. In nucleotides, the CDR3 is TGTGCCAGCAGTTTTCTCCTTGGACGGGGCCTGGGCGAGCAGTACTTC.

The J gene is TRBJ2-5, the V gene TRBV6-1, with TRBD1 as a possible D gene (6 bases). Germline lookup yields CDR1 MNHNS and CDR2 SASEGT. V shed 4 bases and J shed 0 bases, with 6 bases lying between them. The CDR3 runs 13 residues. CDR3 in amino acids: CASSGTDQETQYF. The CDR3, as DNA: TGTGCCAGCAGTGGGACAGACCAAGAGACCCAGTACTTC.

This sequence joins TRBV28 and TRBJ2-7; 7 bases are a match to TRBD2. The germline CDR1 and CDR2 sequences are MDHEN and SYDVKM. V gave up 8 bases and J gave up 0 bases; unmatched junction bases: 19. The length of the CDR3 is 18 residues. The CDR3 nucleotides read TGTGCCAGCGTCCACCTCTATGGGGGGGGGACGAGCTCCTACGAGCAGTACTTC. It translates to CASVHLYGGGTSSYEQYF.

A few counts support this clone. This rearrangement joins TRBV11-2 to TRBJ1-1, with 10 bases matching TRBD1. The CDR3 totals 17 residues. J gave up 5 bases and V 1 base, and 10 bases lay outside the gene matches. Germline loops: CDR1 SGHAT, CDR2 FQNNGV. CDR3 DNA: TGTGCCAGCAGCTTAGGAGGGACAGGGGTTTCCCGAACTGAAGCTTTCTTT. It specifies CASSLGGTGVSRTEAFF.

J is TRBJ1-5 and V is TRBV30; a weak D match, TRBD1 (6 bases). The CDR3 is 16 amino acids. V lost 1 base to trimming and J lost 0 bases, with 13 bases between them. Germline assignment: CDR1 GTSNPN and CDR2 SVGIG (reference sequence). CDR3 protein: CAWSETGLNSNQPQHF. The CDR3 DNA reads TGTGCCTGGAGTGAAACAGGGCTAAATAGCAATCAGCCCCAGCATTTT. The variable domain in full, with the rest retrieved from reference TRBV30 and TRBJ1-5, is SQTIHQWPATLVQPVGSPLSLECTVEGTSNPNLYWYRQAAGRGLQLLFYSVGIGQISSEVPQNLSASRPQDRQFILSSKKLLLSDSGFYLCAWSETGLNSNQPQHFGDGTRLSIL.

This chain links TRBV28 with TRBJ1-5; D unclear. The CDR3 extends over 14 amino acids. Germline-derived CDR1 and CDR2 are MDHEN and SYDVKM. The V end lost 5 bases, the J end lost 6 bases, and 14 bases lay between the germline ends. Here the CDR3 reads CASSLVDESQPQHF. The CDR3 region has the DNA TGTGCCAGCAGTCTCGTTGATGAGAGTCAGCCCCAGCATTTT.

The chain joins TRBV7-2 to TRBJ1-1; 7 bases agree with TRBD1. The CDR3 runs to 15 residues. Germline values: CDR1 SGHTA, CDR2 FQGNSA. V dropped 1 base and J dropped 2; count of bases not matched to a gene: 4. Here the CDR3 DNA reads TGTGCCAGCAGCTTAGAGGGACAGAGAAACACTGAAGCTTTCTTT. Amino acids: CASSLEGQRNTEAFF.

V and J are TRBV7-9 and TRBJ2-3, with TRBD1 as a possible D gene (5 bases). Trimming shortened V by 2 bases and J by 2 bases, and 17 bases separated the two germline ends. CDR1 is SEHNR, CDR2 FQNEAQ, per germline (reference sequence). The CDR3 runs 17 residues. CDR3 region: CASSLPGETDFTDTQYF. The CDR3 bases are TGTGCCAGCAGCTTACCGGGTGAGACAGATTTCACAGATACGCAGTATTTT. Looking up the rest from reference TRBV7-9 and TRBJ2-3 gives the full variable domain: DTGVSQNPRHKITKRGQNVTFRCDPISEHNRLYWYRQTLGQGPEFLTYFQNEAQLEKSRLLSDRFSAERPKGSFSTLEIQRTEQGDSAMYLCASSLPGETDFTDTQYFGPGTRLTVL.

The rearrangement uses TRBV14 and TRBJ2-1; D remains ambiguous. This CDR3 region has 15 residues. The germline V gene encodes CDR1 SGHDN and CDR2 FVKESK. Trimming shortened V by 0 bases and J by 0 bases, and 6 bases separated the two germline ends. The CDR3 sequence is CASSQDTLSYNEQFF. CDR3 in DNA: TGTGCCAGCAGCCAAGATACCCTCTCCTACAATGAGCAGTTCTTC.

This clone has a handful of counts. The chain uses TRBV2 and TRBJ1-2, with 7 positions matching TRBD1. Germline V CDR1 and CDR2: SNHLY, FYNNEI. CDR3 length: 14 amino acids. V lost 2 bases to trimming and J lost 8 bases; unmatched junction nucleotides: 8. DNA for the CDR3: TGTGCCAGCAGTGAATTAATGACAGGGAAGGGCTACACCTTC. Its protein product is CASSELMTGKGYTF.

The chain employs TRBV29-1 and TRBJ2-7; TRBD1 aligns across 8 bases. CDR3 length: 13 residues. Germline-derived CDR1 and CDR2 are SQVTM and ANQGSEA. Trimming took 7 bases from V and 1 from J; bases not matched to a gene: 6. The CDR3 nucleotides read TGCAGCGCCTCGGGACAGGTGTCCTACGAGCAGTACTTC. The encoded protein is CSASGQVSYEQYF.

The J gene is TRBJ1-1, the V gene TRBV6-1, with D possibly matching TRBD1 (6 bases). This CDR3 contains 14 residues. Trimming pared 6 bases from V and 0 bases from J, leaving 11 bases between. From germline, CDR1 is MNHNS and CDR2 SASEGT. The CDR3 is CASRQGILNTEAFF. Written as DNA, the CDR3 is TGTGCCAGCAGACAGGGAATTCTGAACACTGAAGCTTTCTTT.

The chain is built from TRBV19 and TRBJ1-2, with D possibly being TRBD1 (5 bases). Germline V gene data show CDR1 as LNHDA and CDR2 as SQIVND (reference sequence). Trimming cost V 7 bases and J 3 bases, with 12 bases left between them. The CDR3 consists of 13 residues. The CDR3 here is CASTPGADYGYTF. CDR3 coding DNA: TGTGCCAGTACCCCCGGGGCGGACTATGGCTACACCTTC.

The chain combines TRBV15 with TRBJ2-5, with TRBD2 matching 7 bases. The CDR3 has 15 amino acids. Germline CDR1 LNHNV, CDR2 YYDKDF (reference sequence). V shed 3 bases, J shed 9 bases, and the junction held 13 bases outside the gene matches. DNA for the CDR3: TGTGCCACCAGCAGGGCTAGCGGCCCGGGGTTGCCCCAGTACTTC. It encodes CATSRASGPGLPQYF.

A few counts support this clone. The chain combines TRBV7-8 with TRBJ2-2, with 12 bases matching TRBD2. V shed 2 bases and J 7 bases; nucleotides not matched to a gene: 8. CDR1 and CDR2 (germline): SGHVS, FQNEAQ. The CDR3 is made up of 17 amino acids. The CDR3 bases are TGTGCCAGCAGCTTAACCAGACTAGCGGGAGATATCGGGGAGCTGTTTTTT. The encoded protein is CASSLTRLAGDIGELFF.

The genes are TRBV6-5 and TRBJ2-7; D is perhaps TRBD1 (5 bases). The CDR3 totals 14 residues. Per the germline V gene, CDR1 is MNHEY and CDR2 is SVGAGI. V was pared by 6 bases and J by 11 bases, with 23 bases between. The CDR3 coding sequence is TGTGCCAGCAGCTACGACCTTGGGGCCAGCCGAGAGTACTTC. It encodes CASSYDLGASREYF.

J is TRBJ2-6 and V is TRBV5-1; D gene ambiguous. Germline lookup yields CDR1 SGHRS and CDR2 YFSETQ. The CDR3 spans 13 residues. V was cut by 6 bases and J by 4 bases, with 8 bases left in between. The CDR3 DNA reads TGCGCCAGCACCGGCCGAGGGGCCAACGTCCTGACTTTC. Residues: CASTGRGANVLTF.